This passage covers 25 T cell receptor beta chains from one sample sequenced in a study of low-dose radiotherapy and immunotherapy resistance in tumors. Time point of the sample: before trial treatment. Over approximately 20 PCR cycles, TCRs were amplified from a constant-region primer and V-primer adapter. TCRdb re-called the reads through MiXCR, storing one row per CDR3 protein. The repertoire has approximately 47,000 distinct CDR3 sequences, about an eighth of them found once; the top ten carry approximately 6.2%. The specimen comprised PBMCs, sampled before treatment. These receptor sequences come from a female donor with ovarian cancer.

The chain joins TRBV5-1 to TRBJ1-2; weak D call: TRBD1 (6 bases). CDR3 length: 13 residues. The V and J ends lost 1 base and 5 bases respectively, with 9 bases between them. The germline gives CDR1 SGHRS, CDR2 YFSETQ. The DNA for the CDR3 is TGCGCCAGCAGCTTGCAGGGGAGGTATGGCTACACCTTC. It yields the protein CASSLQGRYGYTF.

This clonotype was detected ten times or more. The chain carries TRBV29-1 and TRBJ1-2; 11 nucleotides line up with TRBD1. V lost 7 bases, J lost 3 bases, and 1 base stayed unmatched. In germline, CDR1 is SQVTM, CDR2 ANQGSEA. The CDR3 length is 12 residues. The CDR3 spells CSGGQGDYGYTF. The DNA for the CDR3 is TGCAGCGGGGGACAGGGGGACTATGGCTACACCTTC.

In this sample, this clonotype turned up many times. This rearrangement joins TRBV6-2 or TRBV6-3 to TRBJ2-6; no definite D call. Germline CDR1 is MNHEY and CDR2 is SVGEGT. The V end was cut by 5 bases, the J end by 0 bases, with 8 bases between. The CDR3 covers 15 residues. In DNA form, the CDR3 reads TGTGCCAGCAGTGAAGCCTACTCTGGGGCCAACGTCCTGACTTTC. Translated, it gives CASSEAYSGANVLTF.

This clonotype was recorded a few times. The CDR3 sequence: CSAIPGQVLQETQYF. CDR3 in DNA: TGCAGTGCAATACCGGGACAGGTACTCCAAGAGACCCAGTACTTC. The chain joins TRBV20-1 to TRBJ2-5; 8 bases fit TRBD1. V lost 6 bases and J lost 1; bases outside the gene matches: 10. The CDR3 consists of 15 residues. Germline V gene sequence: CDR1 DFQATT, CDR2 SNEGSKA (reference sequence).

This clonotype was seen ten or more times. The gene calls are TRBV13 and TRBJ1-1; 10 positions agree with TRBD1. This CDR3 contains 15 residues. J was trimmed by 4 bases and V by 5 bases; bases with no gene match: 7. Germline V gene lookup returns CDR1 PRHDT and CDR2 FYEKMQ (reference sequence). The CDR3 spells CASSPRGTGVTEAFF. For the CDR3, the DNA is TGTGCCAGCAGCCCCCGGGGGACAGGGGTCACTGAAGCTTTCTTT.

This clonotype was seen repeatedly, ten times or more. CDR3 in amino acids: CASSSDRGTEAFF. The DNA of the CDR3 is TGTGCCAGCAGCTCGGACAGGGGAACTGAAGCTTTCTTT. V and J are TRBV2 and TRBJ1-1, with 9 positions matching TRBD1. The ends lost 6 bases at V and 5 bases at J; junction bases unmatched: 4. This CDR3 spans 13 amino acids. CDR1 and CDR2 from the germline V gene are SNHLY and FYNNEI.

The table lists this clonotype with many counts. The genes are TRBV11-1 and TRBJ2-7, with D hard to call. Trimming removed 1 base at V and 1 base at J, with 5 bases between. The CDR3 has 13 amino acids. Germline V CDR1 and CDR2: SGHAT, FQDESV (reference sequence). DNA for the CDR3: TGTGCCAGCAGCTTAGGGCGGTCCTACGAGCAGTACTTC. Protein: CASSLGRSYEQYF.

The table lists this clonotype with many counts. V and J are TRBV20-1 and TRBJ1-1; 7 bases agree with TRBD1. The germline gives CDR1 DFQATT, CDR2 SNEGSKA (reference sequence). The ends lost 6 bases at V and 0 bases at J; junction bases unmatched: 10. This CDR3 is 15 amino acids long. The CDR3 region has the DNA TGCAGTGCCATGGGACAGAATTTTATGAACACTGAAGCTTTCTTT. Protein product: CSAMGQNFMNTEAFF.

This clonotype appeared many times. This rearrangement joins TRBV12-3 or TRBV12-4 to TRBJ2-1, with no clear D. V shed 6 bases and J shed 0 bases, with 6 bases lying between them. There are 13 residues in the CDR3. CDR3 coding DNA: TGTGCCAGCAGCCCCGACTCCTACAATGAGCAGTTCTTC. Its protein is CASSPDSYNEQFF.

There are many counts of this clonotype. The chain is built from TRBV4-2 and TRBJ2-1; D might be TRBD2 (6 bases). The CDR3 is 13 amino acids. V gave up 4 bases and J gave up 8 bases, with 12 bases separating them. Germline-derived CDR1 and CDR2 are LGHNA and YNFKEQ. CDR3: CASSPGALYEQFF. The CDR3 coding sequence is TGTGCCAGCAGCCCGGGAGCGTTGTATGAGCAGTTCTTC.

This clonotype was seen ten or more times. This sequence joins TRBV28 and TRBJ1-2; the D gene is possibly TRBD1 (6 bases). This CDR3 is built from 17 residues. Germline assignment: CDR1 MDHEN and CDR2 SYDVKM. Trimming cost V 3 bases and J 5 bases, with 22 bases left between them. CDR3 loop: CASSFLVPRGNDYGYTF. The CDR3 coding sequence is TGTGCCAGCAGTTTTCTTGTCCCCAGGGGCAACGATTATGGCTACACCTTC.

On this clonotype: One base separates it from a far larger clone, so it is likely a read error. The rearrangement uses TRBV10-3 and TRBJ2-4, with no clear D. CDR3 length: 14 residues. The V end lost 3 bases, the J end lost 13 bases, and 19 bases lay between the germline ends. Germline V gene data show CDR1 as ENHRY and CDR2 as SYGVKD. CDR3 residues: CAISEVVAYNEQYF. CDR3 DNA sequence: TGTGCCATCAGTGAAGTAGTCGCCTACAATGAGCAGTACTTC.

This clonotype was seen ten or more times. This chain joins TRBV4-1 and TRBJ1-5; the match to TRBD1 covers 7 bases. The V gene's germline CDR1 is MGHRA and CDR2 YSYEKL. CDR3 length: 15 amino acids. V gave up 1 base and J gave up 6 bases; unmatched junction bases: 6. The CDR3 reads CASSQVDREVQPQHF. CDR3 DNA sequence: TGCGCCAGCAGCCAAGTCGACAGGGAGGTTCAGCCCCAGCATTTT.

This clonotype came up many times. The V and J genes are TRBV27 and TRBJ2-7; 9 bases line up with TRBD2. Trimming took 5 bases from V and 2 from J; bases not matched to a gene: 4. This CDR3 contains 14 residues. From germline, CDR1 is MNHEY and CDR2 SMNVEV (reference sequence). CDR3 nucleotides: TGTGCCAGCAGTAGCGGGGGGCCTCCCTACGAGCAGTACTTC. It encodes CASSSGGPPYEQYF.

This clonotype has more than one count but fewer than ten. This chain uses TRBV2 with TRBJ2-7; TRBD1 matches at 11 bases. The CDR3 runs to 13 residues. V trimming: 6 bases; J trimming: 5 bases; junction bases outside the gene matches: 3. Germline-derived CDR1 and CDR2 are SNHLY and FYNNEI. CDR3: CASRGTGGHEQYF. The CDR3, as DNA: TGTGCCAGCAGAGGGACAGGGGGGCACGAGCAGTACTTC.

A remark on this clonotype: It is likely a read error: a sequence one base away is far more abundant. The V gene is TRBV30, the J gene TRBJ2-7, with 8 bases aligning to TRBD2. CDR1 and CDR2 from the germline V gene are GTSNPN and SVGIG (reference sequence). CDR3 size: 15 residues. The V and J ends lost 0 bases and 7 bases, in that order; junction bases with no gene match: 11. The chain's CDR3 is CAWSVLAGGDNEQYF. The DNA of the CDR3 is TGTGCCTGGAGTGTACTCGCGGGGGGAGACAATGAGCAGTACTTC.

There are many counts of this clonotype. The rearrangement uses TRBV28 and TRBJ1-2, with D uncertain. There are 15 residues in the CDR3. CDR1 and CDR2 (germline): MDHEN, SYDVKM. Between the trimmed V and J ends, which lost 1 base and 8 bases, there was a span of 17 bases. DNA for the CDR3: TGTGCCAGCAGTTTATCCTCGGCCAGGACCAAAGGCTACACCTTC. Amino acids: CASSLSSARTKGYTF.

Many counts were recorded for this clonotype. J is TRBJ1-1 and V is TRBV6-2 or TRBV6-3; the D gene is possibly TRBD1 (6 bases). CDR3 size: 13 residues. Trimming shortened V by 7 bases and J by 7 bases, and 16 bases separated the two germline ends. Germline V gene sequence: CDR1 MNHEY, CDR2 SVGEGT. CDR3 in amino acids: CASITSRGHEAFF. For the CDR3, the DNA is TGTGCCAGCATAACATCGAGGGGACATGAAGCTTTCTTT.

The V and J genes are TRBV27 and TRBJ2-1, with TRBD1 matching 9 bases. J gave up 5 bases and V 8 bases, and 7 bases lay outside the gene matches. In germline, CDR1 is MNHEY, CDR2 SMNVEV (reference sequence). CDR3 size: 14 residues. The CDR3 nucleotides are TGTGCCAGCGGGACAGGGTGGGCAGACAATGAGCAGTTCTTC. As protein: CASGTGWADNEQFF.

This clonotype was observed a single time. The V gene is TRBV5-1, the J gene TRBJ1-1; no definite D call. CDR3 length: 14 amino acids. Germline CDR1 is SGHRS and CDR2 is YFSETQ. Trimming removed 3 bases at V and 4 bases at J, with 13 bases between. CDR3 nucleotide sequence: TGCGCCAGCAGCTCAATCTCCGGAACCACTGAAGCTTTCTTT. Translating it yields CASSSISGTTEAFF.

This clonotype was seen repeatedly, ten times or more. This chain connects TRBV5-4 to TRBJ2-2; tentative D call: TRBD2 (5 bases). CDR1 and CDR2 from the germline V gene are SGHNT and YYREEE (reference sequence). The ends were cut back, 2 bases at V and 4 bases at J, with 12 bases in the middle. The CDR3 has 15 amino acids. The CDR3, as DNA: TGTGCCAGCAGCTTTATCGGGGAATTCACCGGGGAGCTGTTTTTT. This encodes CASSFIGEFTGELFF.

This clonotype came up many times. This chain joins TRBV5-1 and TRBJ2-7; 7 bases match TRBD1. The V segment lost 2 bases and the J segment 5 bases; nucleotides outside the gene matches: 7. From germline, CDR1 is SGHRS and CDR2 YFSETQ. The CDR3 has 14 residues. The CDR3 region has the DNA TGCGCCAGCAGCTTCGAGGCAGGGGGTCACGAGCAGTACTTC. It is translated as CASSFEAGGHEQYF.

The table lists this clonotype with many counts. CDR3 residues: CASSYSSPGQGSDGYTF. CDR3 in DNA: TGTGCCAGCAGTTACTCTTCACCGGGACAGGGGTCCGATGGCTACACCTTC. The gene calls are TRBV6-6 and TRBJ1-2; 10 nucleotides match TRBD1. V trimming: 0 bases; J trimming: 6 bases; junction bases outside the gene matches: 10. CDR1 is MNHNY, CDR2 SVGAGI, per germline (reference sequence). The length of the CDR3 is 17 residues.

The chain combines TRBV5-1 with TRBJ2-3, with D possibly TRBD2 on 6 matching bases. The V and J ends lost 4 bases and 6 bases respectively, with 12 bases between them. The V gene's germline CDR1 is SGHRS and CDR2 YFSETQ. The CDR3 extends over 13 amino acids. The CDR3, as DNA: TGCGCCAGCAGCGGCCTAGCGTCGGATACGCAGTATTTT. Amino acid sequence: CASSGLASDTQYF.

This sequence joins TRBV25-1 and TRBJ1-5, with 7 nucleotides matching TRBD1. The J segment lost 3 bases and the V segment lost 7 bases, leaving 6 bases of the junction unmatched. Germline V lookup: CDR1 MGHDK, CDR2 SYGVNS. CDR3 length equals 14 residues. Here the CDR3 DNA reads TGTGCCAGCAAACAACAGGGGCCCAATCAGCCCCAGCATTTT. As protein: CASKQQGPNQPQHF.